What follows are 20 T cell receptor beta chains derived from one specimen sequenced in a study of somatic mutations in cytotoxic T cells in rheumatoid arthritis (dated by TCRdb to about 2017). Libraries were constructed by the immunoSEQ multiplex PCR assay. TCRdb took over this immuneACCESS table, retaining in-frame rearrangements with V and J assigned. Such tables are incomplete; in checked studies, under half of the missing clones stem from an unresolved V gene, and the remainder is unexplained. This sample gives approximately 14,000 clones in total; around 78% of them show up just once. The ten largest make up roughly 7.4% of the sample. The sequencing input was CD8+ T cells sorted from blood. The receptors stem from an adult with rheumatoid arthritis.

This clone was detected a few times. The V gene is TRBV19, the J gene TRBJ1-4, with D uncertain. V was clipped by 6 bases and J by 7 bases, with 15 bases between them. The CDR3 consists of 14 residues. Per germline, CDR1 LNHDA and CDR2 SQIVND (reference sequence). CDR3 bases: TGTGCCAGTAGGCCGGGCCCAGGATTTGAAAAACTGTTTTTT. Encoded protein: CASRPGPGFEKLFF.

The chain couples TRBV30 to TRBJ1-1; D is unclear. CDR1 is GTSNPN and CDR2 is SVGIG in the germline V gene (reference sequence). V dropped 5 bases and J dropped 0 bases, with 10 bases sitting between them. The CDR3 totals 13 residues. In DNA form, the CDR3 reads TGTGCCTGGCAAGAGAACATGAACACTGAAGCTTTCTTT. Protein sequence: CAWQENMNTEAFF.

The V call is TRBV9, the J call TRBJ1-3; D is uncertain. Trimming removed 0 bases from V and 3 bases from J, with 10 bases in between. The CDR3 extends over 15 amino acids. CDR1 and CDR2 from the germline V gene are SGDLS and YYNGEE. Here the CDR3 DNA reads TGTGCCAGCAGCGTAGATTTAGAAGGTGGAAACACCATATATTTT. This encodes CASSVDLEGGNTIYF.

This clone was recorded only once. The rearrangement uses TRBV28 and TRBJ2-2; 7 bases are a match to TRBD2. Germline CDR1 reads MDHEN; CDR2 reads SYDVKM. The CDR3 loop spans 17 amino acids. Trimming removed 6 bases from V and 2 bases from J; junction bases left unmatched: 12. CDR3 DNA sequence: TGTGCCAGCAGCACCTGGGGAGGGAGAAGTAACACCGGGGAGCTGTTTTTT. Amino acids: CASSTWGGRSNTGELFF.

The chain is built from TRBV4-1 and TRBJ1-1; no clear D. The germline V gene has CDR1 MGHRA and CDR2 YSYEKL. V was clipped by 5 bases and J by 0 bases, with 13 bases between them. The CDR3 extends over 15 amino acids. The CDR3, as DNA: TGCGCCAGCAGCGTACAAAACGGGGTGAACACTGAAGCTTTCTTT. Its translation is CASSVQNGVNTEAFF.

The rearrangement joins TRBV6-5 to TRBJ2-7; D perhaps matches TRBD1 (5 bases). CDR3 length: 14 residues. With 5 bases removed from V and 4 bases from J, the gap between germline ends came to 15 bases. Germline CDR1 reads MNHEY; CDR2 reads SVGAGI. The CDR3 spells CASSPSDKPYEQYF. CDR3 DNA: TGTGCCAGCAGTCCCTCGGACAAACCTTACGAGCAGTACTTC.

The chain uses TRBV13 and TRBJ2-1; D possibly corresponds to TRBD1 (8 bases). Per the germline V gene, CDR1 is PRHDT and CDR2 is FYEKMQ (reference sequence). V shed 6 bases and J shed 4 bases, with 19 bases lying between them. This CDR3 comprises 16 residues. The CDR3 DNA reads as TGTGCCAGCAGGTTCACAGGGGGAGGGGCTTACAATGAGCAGTTCTTC. It encodes CASRFTGGGAYNEQFF. Complete variable domain (other parts from reference TRBV13 and TRBJ2-1): AAGVIQSPRHLIKEKRETATLKCYPIPRHDTVYWYQQGPGQDPQFLISFYEKMQSDKGSIPDRFSAQQFSDYHSELNMSSLELGDSALYFCASRFTGGGAYNEQFFGPGTRLTVL.

V usage is TRBV27 and J usage is TRBJ2-1, with 11 bases that match TRBD2. The J segment lost 8 bases and the V segment lost 5 bases, leaving 8 bases of the junction unmatched. The CDR3 contains 15 residues. CDR1 is MNHEY, CDR2 SMNVEV, per germline (reference sequence). Here the CDR3 reads CASSPIAGGWDEQFF. In nucleotides, the CDR3 is TGTGCCAGCAGTCCTATAGCGGGAGGGTGGGATGAGCAGTTCTTC.

The V gene is TRBV6-1, the J gene TRBJ2-3, with 10 bases that match TRBD1. The V and J ends lost 5 bases and 3 bases, in that order; junction bases with no gene match: 2. Looked up from germline, CDR1 is MNHNS and CDR2 is SASEGT. The CDR3 contains 14 residues. The CDR3 DNA sequence: TGTGCCAGCAGTATGGACAGGGGGACAGATACGCAGTATTTT. Protein: CASSMDRGTDTQYF.

The chain is built from TRBV5-1 and TRBJ2-3; D ambiguous. The CDR3 is 15 amino acids. Trimming cost V 0 bases and J 0 bases, with 8 bases left between them. CDR1 SGHRS and CDR2 YFSETQ come from the germline V gene. In DNA, the CDR3 is TGCGCCAGCAGCTTGGTAGAACCTAGCACAGATACGCAGTATTTT. This codes for CASSLVEPSTDTQYF. Filled out from reference TRBV5-1 and TRBJ2-3, the complete variable domain reads KAGVTQTPRYLIKTRGQQVTLSCSPISGHRSVSWYQQTPGQGLQFLFEYFSETQRNKGNFPGRFSGRQFSNSRSEMNVSTLELGDSALYLCASSLVEPSTDTQYFGPGTRLTVL.

This clone was picked up one time. V is TRBV7-9 and J is TRBJ2-7, with 13 bases that match TRBD2. Germline-derived CDR1 and CDR2 are SEHNR and FQNEAQ (reference sequence). V trimming: 5 bases; J trimming: 5 bases; junction bases outside the gene matches: 9. The CDR3 totals 16 residues. Here the CDR3 reads CASSPTGTSGTDEQYF. DNA for the CDR3: TGTGCCAGCAGCCCAACCGGGACTAGCGGGACCGACGAGCAGTACTTC.

CDR3: CASRTIYEQYF. For the CDR3, the DNA is TGTGCCAGCAGGACCATTTACGAGCAGTACTTC. The V and J genes are TRBV6-5 and TRBJ2-7; unclear D gene. This CDR3 is built from 11 residues. The V and J ends lost 6 bases and 4 bases respectively, with 7 bases between them. Germline V CDR1 and CDR2: MNHEY, SVGAGI.

The V call is TRBV7-9, the J call TRBJ1-1; 8 bases map to TRBD1. CDR3 length: 17 amino acids. Germline V gene lookup returns CDR1 SEHNR and CDR2 FQNEAQ (reference sequence). Trimming cost V 4 bases and J 0 bases; bases outside gene matches: 10. The CDR3 nucleotides are TGTGCCAGCAGCTCCCAGGGGGCTACTATCATGAACACTGAAGCTTTCTTT. Translation: CASSSQGATIMNTEAFF.

The chain employs TRBV7-8 and TRBJ2-1; 12 bases match TRBD2. In germline, CDR1 is SGHVS, CDR2 FQNEAQ. This CDR3 contains 17 residues. The trim removed 0 bases at V and 2 bases at J, leaving 2 bases unmatched. The chain's CDR3 is CASSLARLAGAYNEQFF. The DNA for the CDR3 is TGTGCCAGCAGCTTAGCGCGACTAGCGGGGGCCTACAATGAGCAGTTCTTC. Drawing the rest from reference TRBV7-8 and TRBJ2-1, the complete variable domain is GAGVSQSPRYKVAKRGQDVALRCDPISGHVSLFWYQQALGQGPEFLTYFQNEAQLDKSGLPSDRFFAERPEGSVSTLKIQRTQQEDSAVYLCASSLARLAGAYNEQFFGPGTRLTVL.

V is TRBV5-6 and J is TRBJ1-2; 12 nucleotides align to TRBD1. V shed 3 bases, J shed 4 bases, and the junction held 4 bases outside the gene matches. Germline V lookup: CDR1 SGHDT, CDR2 YYEEEE. This CDR3 is 15 amino acids long. CDR3 protein: CASSYGTGGGYGYTF. In DNA form, the CDR3 reads TGTGCCAGCAGCTACGGGACAGGGGGCGGCTATGGCTACACCTTC.

The V call is TRBV9, the J call TRBJ1-4; no definite D call. From germline, CDR1 is SGDLS and CDR2 YYNGEE. Trimming pared 0 bases from V and 6 bases from J, leaving 9 bases between. CDR3 length: 14 residues. This chain's CDR3 is CASSVDRLDEKLFF. CDR3 nucleotides: TGTGCCAGCAGCGTAGACAGATTAGATGAAAAACTGTTTTTT.

V gene TRBV9 combines with J gene TRBJ2-7; 11 bases agree with TRBD1. The J segment lost 4 bases and the V segment lost 2 bases, leaving 2 bases of the junction unmatched. Germline V lookup: CDR1 SGDLS, CDR2 YYNGEE. The CDR3 consists of 14 residues. The CDR3 bases are TGTGCCAGCAGCGTGGGACAGGGGGGTTACGAGCAGTACTTC. This sequence encodes CASSVGQGGYEQYF.

The CDR3 sequence is CASSAGDRQPQHF. Here the CDR3 DNA reads TGTGCCAGCAGTGCAGGGGACCGGCAGCCCCAGCATTTT. This sequence joins TRBV9 and TRBJ1-5; the D gene is possibly TRBD1 (6 bases). CDR1 is SGDLS and CDR2 is YYNGEE in the germline V gene. This CDR3 has 13 residues. V was pared by 5 bases and J by 7 bases, with 13 bases between.

The gene calls are TRBV6-4 and TRBJ2-1, with D possibly matching TRBD2 (6 bases). Germline assignment: CDR1 MRHNA and CDR2 SNTAGT. The V end lost 2 bases, the J end lost 7 bases, and 9 bases lay between the germline ends. This CDR3 is built from 13 residues. The CDR3 DNA sequence: TGTGCCAGCAGTGACGGGACTTTTAATGAGCAGTTCTTC. Its translation is CASSDGTFNEQFF.

This chain links TRBV29-1 with TRBJ2-7; D is possibly TRBD1 or TRBD2 (6 bases each). Looked up from germline, CDR1 is SQVTM and CDR2 is ANQGSEA. This CDR3 contains 12 residues. V was cut by 6 bases and J by 4 bases, with 13 bases left in between. This CDR3 reads CSVIGGRYEQYF. The CDR3 nucleotides are TGCAGCGTAATAGGGGGGCGTTACGAGCAGTACTTC.